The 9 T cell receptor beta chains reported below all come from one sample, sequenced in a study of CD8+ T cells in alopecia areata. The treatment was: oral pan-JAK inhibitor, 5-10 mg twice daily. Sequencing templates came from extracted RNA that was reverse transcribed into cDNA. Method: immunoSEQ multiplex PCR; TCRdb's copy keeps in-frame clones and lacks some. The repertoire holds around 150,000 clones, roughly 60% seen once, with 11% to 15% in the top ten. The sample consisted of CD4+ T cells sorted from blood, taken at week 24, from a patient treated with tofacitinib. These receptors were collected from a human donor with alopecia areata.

The CDR3 bases are TGTGCCAGCAGCTTAGAGGAAGGACACCCCAGGGGCTACACCTTC. Translating it yields CASSLEEGHPRGYTF. The V gene is TRBV7-9, the J gene TRBJ1-2, with D maybe TRBD1 (5 bases). Germline loops: CDR1 SEHNR, CDR2 FQNEAQ (reference sequence). V was pared by 1 base and J by 8 bases, with 17 bases between. This CDR3 has 15 amino acids. Full variable domain (remainder filled in from reference TRBV7-9 and TRBJ1-2): DTGVSQNPRHKITKRGQNVTFRCDPISEHNRLYWYRQTLGQGPEFLTYFQNEAQLEKSRLLSDRFSAERPKGSFSTLEIQRTEQGDSAMYLCASSLEEGHPRGYTFGSGTRLTVV.

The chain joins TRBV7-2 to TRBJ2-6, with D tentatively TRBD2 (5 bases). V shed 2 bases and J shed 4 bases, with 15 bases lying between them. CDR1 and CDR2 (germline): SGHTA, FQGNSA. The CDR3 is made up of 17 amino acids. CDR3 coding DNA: TGTGCCAGCAGCTTATCCTCTGGTATAGCGGGGGCCAACGTCCTGACTTTC. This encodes CASSLSSGIAGANVLTF. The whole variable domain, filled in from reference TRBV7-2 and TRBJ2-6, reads GAGVSQSPSNKVTEKGKDVELRCDPISGHTALYWYRQSLGQGLEFLIYFQGNSAPDKSGLPSDRFSAERTGGSVSTLTIQRTQQEDSAVYLCASSLSSGIAGANVLTFGAGSRLTVL.

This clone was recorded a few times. CDR3 sequence reads: CSVGWGRGSYEQYF. The CDR3 nucleotides read TGCAGCGTTGGGTGGGGGAGAGGCTCCTACGAGCAGTACTTC. This chain connects TRBV29-1 to TRBJ2-7; tentatively, D is TRBD1 or TRBD2 (5 bases each). CDR1 and CDR2 from the germline V gene are SQVTM and ANQGSEA. Trimming left V 4 bases short and J 0 bases short, with 13 bases between. The CDR3 covers 14 residues.

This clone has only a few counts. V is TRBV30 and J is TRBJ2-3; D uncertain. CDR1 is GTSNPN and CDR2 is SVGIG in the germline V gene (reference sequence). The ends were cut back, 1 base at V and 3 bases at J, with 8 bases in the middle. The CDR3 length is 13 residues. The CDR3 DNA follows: TGTGCCTGGAGTGATTGGGGTACAGATACGCAGTATTTT. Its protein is CAWSDWGTDTQYF.

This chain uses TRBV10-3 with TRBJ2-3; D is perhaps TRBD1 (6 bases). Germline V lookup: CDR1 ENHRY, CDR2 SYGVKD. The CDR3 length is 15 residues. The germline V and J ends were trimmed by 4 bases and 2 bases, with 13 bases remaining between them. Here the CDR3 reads CAISVTGQLTDTQYF. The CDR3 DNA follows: TGTGCCATCAGTGTAACGGGACAACTCACAGATACGCAGTATTTT.

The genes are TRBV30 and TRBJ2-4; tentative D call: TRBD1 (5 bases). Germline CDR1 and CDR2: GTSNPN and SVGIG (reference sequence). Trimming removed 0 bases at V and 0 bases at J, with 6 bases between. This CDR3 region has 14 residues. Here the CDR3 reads CAWSVGAAKNIQYF. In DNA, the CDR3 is TGTGCCTGGAGTGTTGGGGCAGCCAAAAACATTCAGTACTTC.

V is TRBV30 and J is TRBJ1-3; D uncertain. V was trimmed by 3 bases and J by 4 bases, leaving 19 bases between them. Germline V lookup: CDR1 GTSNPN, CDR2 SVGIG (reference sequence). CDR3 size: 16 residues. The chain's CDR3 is CAWSKSANSLGNTIYF. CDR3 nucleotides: TGTGCCTGGAGCAAGAGTGCCAACAGCCTCGGAAACACCATATATTTT.

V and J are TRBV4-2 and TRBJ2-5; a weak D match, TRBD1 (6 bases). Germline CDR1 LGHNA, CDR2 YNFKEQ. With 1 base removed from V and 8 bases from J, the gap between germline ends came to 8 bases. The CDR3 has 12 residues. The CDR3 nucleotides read TGTGCCAGCAGCCAAGGGGACACTACCCAGTACTTC. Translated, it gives CASSQGDTTQYF.

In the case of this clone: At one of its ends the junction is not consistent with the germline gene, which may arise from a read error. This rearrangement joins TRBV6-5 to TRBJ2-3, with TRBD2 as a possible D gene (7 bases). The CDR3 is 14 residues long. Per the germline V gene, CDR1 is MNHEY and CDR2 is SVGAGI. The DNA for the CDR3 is TGTGCCAGCAGTTACGGCCCTGGGGGGCGGGGAGGGGTCTTT. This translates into CASSYGPGGRGGVF.